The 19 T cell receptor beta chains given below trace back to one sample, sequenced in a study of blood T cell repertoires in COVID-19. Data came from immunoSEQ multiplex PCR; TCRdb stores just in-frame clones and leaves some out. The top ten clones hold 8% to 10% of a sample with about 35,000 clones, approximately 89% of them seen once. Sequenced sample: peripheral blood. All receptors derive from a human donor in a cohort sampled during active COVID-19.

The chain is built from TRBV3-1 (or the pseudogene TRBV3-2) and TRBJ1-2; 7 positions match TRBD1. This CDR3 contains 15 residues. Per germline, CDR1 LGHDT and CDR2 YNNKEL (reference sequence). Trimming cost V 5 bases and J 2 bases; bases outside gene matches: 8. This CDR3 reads CASSTQDRANYGYTF. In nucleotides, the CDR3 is TGTGCCAGCAGCACCCAAGACAGGGCAAACTATGGCTACACCTTC.

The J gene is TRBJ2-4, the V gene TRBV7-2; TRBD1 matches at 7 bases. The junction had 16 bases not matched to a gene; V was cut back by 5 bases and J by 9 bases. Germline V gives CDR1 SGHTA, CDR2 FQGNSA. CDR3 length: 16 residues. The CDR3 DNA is TGTGCCAGCAGCCATCATCTTCGCGACAGGGTCGGCATTCAGTACTTC. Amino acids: CASSHHLRDRVGIQYF.

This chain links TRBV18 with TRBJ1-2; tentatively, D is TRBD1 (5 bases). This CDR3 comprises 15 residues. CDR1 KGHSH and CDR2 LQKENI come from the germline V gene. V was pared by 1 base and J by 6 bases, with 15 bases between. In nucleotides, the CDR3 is TGTGCCAGCTCACCACTAGGAGCGGAGGGGCATGGCTACACCTTC. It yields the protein CASSPLGAEGHGYTF.

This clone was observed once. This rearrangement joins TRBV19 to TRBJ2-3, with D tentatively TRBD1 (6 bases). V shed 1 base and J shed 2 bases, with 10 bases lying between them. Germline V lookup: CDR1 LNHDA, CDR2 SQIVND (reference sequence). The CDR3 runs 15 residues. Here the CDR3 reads CASSIGQEYTDTQYF. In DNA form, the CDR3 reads TGTGCCAGTAGTATAGGACAGGAATACACAGATACGCAGTATTTT.

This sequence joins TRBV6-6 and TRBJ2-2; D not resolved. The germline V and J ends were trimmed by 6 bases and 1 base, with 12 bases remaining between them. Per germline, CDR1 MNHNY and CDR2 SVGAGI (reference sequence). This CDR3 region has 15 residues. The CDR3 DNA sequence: TGTGCCAGCAGCTCCTCCGTATGGAACACCGGGGAGCTGTTTTTT. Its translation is CASSSSVWNTGELFF.

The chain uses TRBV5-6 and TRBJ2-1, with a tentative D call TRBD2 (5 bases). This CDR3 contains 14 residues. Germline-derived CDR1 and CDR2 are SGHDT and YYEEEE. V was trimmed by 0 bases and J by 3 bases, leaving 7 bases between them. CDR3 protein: CASSLVRDYNEQFF. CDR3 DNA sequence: TGTGCCAGCAGCTTGGTCCGGGACTACAATGAGCAGTTCTTC.

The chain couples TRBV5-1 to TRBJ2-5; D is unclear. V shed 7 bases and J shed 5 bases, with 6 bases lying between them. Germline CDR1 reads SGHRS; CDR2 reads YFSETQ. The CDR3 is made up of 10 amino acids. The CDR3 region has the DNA TGCGCCAGCGGCCACGAGACCCAGTACTTC. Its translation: CASGHETQYF.

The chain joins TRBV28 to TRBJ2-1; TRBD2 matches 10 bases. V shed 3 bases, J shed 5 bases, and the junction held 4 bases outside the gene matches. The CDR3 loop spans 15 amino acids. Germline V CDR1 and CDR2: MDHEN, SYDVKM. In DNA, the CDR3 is TGTGCCAGCAGTTTTTGGCTAGCGGGAGACAATGAGCAGTTCTTC. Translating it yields CASSFWLAGDNEQFF.

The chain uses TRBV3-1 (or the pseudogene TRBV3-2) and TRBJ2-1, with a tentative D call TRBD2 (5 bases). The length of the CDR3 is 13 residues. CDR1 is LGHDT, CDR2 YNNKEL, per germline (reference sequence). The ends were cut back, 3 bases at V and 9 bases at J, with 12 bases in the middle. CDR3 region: CASSQASRGEQFF. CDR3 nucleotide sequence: TGTGCCAGCAGCCAGGCCTCCCGGGGTGAGCAGTTCTTC.

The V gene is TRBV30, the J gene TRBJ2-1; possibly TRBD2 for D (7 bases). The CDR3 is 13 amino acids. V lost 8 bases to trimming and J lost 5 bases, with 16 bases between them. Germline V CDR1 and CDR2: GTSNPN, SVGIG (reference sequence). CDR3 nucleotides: TGTGCCGGGGGGGGGCTAGTTAACAATGAGCAGTTCTTC. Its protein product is CAGGGLVNNEQFF.

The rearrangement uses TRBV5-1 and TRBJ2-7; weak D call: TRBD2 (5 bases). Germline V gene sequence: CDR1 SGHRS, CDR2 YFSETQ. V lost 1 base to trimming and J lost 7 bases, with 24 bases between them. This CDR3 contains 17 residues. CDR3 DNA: TGCGCCAGCAGCTTGAGCTTCGGCGAGGGCAGAGCGGTTGAGCAGTACTTC. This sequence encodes CASSLSFGEGRAVEQYF.

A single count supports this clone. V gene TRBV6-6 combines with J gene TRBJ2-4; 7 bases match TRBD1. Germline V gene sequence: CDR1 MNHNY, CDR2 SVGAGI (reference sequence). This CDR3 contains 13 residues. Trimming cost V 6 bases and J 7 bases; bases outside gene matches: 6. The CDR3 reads CASRTGQWNIQYF. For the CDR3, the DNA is TGTGCCAGCAGAACGGGACAGTGGAACATTCAGTACTTC.

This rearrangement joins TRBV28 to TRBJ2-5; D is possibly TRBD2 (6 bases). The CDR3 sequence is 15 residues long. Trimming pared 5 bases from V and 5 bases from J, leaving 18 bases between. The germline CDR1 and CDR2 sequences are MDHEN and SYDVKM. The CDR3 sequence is CASSPGTRTRETQYF. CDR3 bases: TGTGCCAGCAGTCCGGGGACTCGTACGAGGGAGACCCAGTACTTC.

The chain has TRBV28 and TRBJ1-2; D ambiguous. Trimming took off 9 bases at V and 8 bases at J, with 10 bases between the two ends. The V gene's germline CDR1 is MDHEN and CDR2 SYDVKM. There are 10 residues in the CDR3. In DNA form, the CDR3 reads TGTGCCAGTTCCTCGAGGGGCTACACCTTC. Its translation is CASSSRGYTF.

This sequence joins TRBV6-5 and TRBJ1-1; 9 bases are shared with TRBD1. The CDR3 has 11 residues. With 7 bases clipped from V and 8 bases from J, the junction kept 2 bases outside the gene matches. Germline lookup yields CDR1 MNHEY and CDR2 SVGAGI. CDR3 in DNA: TGTGCCAGCAAAGGACAGGGGGAAGCTTTCTTT. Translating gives CASKGQGEAFF.

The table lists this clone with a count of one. CDR3 DNA sequence: TGTGCCAGCAGTCAGAGGAGGGAGTCCGGGGAGCTGTTTTTT. Its translation is CASSQRRESGELFF. The chain links TRBV7-3 to TRBJ2-2; TRBD2 might be the D (6 bases). This CDR3 contains 14 residues. Trimming left V 6 bases short and J 6 bases short, with 14 bases between. Germline CDR1 reads SGHTA; CDR2 reads FQGTGA.

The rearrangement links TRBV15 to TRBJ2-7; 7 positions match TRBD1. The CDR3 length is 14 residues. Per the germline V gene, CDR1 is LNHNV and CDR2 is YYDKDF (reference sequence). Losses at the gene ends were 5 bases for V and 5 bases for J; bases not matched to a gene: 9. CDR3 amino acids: CATSRTGRGDEQYF. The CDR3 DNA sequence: TGTGCCACCAGCCGGACAGGTCGAGGAGACGAGCAGTACTTC.

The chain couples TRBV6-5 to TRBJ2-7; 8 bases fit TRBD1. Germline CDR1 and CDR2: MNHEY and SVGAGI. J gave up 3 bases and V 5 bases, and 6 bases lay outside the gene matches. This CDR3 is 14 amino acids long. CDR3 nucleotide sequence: TGTGCCAGCAGTCAAACAACAGGGGGCTACGAGCAGTACTTC. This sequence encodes CASSQTTGGYEQYF.

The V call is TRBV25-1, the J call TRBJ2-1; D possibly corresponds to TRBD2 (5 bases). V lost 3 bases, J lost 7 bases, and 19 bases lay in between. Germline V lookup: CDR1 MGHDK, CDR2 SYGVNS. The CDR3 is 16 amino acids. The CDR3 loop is CASSDPLTRSANEQFF. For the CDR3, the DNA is TGTGCCAGCAGTGACCCACTAACTAGGTCCGCTAATGAGCAGTTCTTC.